This TCR beta chain comes out of a study of T cells in Graves' hyperthyroidism and ophthalmopathy. Study-level background: Peripheral blood was collected at initial diagnosis, before any treatment. General study points: Ophthalmopathy onset followed model prediction by a median about 6.5 months.

What was amplified from RNA transcripts were TCR beta CDR3 regions. First-round RT-PCR targeting the TCR CDR3 was performed with the HTBI primer set. TCRdb re-called the multiplex PCR reads with MiXCR, one entry per CDR3 protein. Counted here are 300,000 to 450,000 distinct CDR3 sequences, approximately 18% occurring once; the ten biggest clones make up 34%. In this sample, this clonotype turned up many times. Its antigen is unidentified. Clinical symptoms, serum thyroxine and TRAb, thyroid ultrasound and orbital computed tomography were used for the diagnoses. Trimming stripped 7 bases from V and 9 bases from J, with 16 bases between. Germline V gene sequence: CDR1 SNHLY, CDR2 FYNNEI. The CDR3 runs to 13 residues.

Specimen: blood. This receptor was taken from a woman under 40 with Graves' hyperthyroidism that later progressed to Graves' ophthalmopathy. The gene calls are TRBV2 and TRBJ2-1; D unresolved. CDR3 residues: CASNYGPGTEQFF. CDR3 nucleotide sequence: TGTGCCAGCAACTATGGTCCCGGTACTGAGCAGTTCTTC.